The 7 T cell receptor beta chains reported below all come from one sample, sequenced in a study of regulatory T cells in long-lasting Graves disease. Time point reported: persistent/refractory GD, antithyroid drugs over 5 years with positive TRAb. Extracted PBMC RNA gave rise to the TCR library. Assembly of TCR beta libraries relied on iRepertoire HTBI primers together with Arm-PCR of CDR3 regions. TCRdb called the multiplex PCR reads again in MiXCR, with one record for every CDR3 protein. The sample records around 340,000 distinct CDR3 sequences, around 20% being singletons. The material sequenced was peripheral blood mononuclear cells (PBMCs), taken when the disease was refractory, from a patient treated with antithyroid drugs. These receptor sequences come from a female donor with Graves disease.

This clonotype was counted a few times. This chain links TRBV30 with TRBJ1-3; the match to TRBD1 covers 9 bases. The CDR3 is 14 residues long. V was pared by 4 bases and J by 2 bases, with 3 bases of the junction left unmatched. Germline loops: CDR1 GTSNPN, CDR2 SVGIG (reference sequence). CDR3 protein: CAWNRQGAGNTIYF. CDR3 nucleotides: TGTGCCTGGAATCGACAGGGGGCTGGAAACACCATATATTTT.

This clonotype came up many times. The V call is TRBV28, the J call TRBJ1-1; D is possibly TRBD1 (5 bases). CDR3 length: 12 amino acids. Germline CDR1 is MDHEN and CDR2 is SYDVKM. Trimming cost V 5 bases and J 5 bases, with 9 bases left between them. Written as DNA, the CDR3 is TGTGCCAGCAGTAAGGGGTGGACTGAAGCTTTCTTT. As protein: CASSKGWTEAFF.

This chain uses TRBV5-1 with TRBJ1-1, with D possibly TRBD1 on 5 matching bases. Trimming shortened V by 4 bases and J by 7 bases, and 17 bases separated the two germline ends. The CDR3 runs 14 residues. CDR1 is SGHRS, CDR2 YFSETQ, per germline. DNA for the CDR3: TGCGCCAGCAGCAACGAGGGGCGCAGACTTGAAGCTTTCTTT. It encodes CASSNEGRRLEAFF.

This clonotype was seen many times. V is TRBV2 and J is TRBJ1-5; TRBD1 matches at 9 bases. The CDR3 has 13 residues. Germline loops: CDR1 SNHLY, CDR2 FYNNEI. Trimming cost V 7 bases and J 4 bases; bases outside gene matches: 2. The CDR3 bases are TGTGCCAGCACCGGGACAGGGAATCAGCCCCAGCATTTT. The encoded protein is CASTGTGNQPQHF.

This chain joins TRBV28 and TRBJ2-2; 8 positions match TRBD2. CDR1 MDHEN and CDR2 SYDVKM come from the germline V gene. The CDR3 spans 16 residues. Losses at the gene ends were 1 base for V and 6 bases for J; bases not matched to a gene: 7. CDR3 protein: CASSLFSSGQAGELFF. CDR3 nucleotides: TGTGCCAGCAGTTTATTTTCTAGCGGGCAGGCCGGGGAGCTGTTTTTT.

This clonotype showed up just a few times. The chain combines TRBV9 with TRBJ2-7, with 9 bases matching TRBD2. Trimming took 0 bases from V and 2 from J; bases not matched to a gene: 3. CDR1 is SGDLS and CDR2 is YYNGEE in the germline V gene. This CDR3 is 15 amino acids long. CDR3 nucleotide sequence: TGTGCCAGCAGCGTAGAAGCGGGAGGAACCTACGAGCAGTACTTC. It specifies CASSVEAGGTYEQYF.

The rearrangement uses TRBV27 and TRBJ1-2, with 9 positions matching TRBD1. CDR3 size: 15 residues. The junction had 8 bases not matched to a gene; V was cut back by 5 bases and J by 4 bases. From germline, CDR1 is MNHEY and CDR2 SMNVEV (reference sequence). CDR3 sequence reads: CASSPRWDRAYGYTF. The CDR3 nucleotides are TGTGCCAGCAGTCCCCGATGGGACAGGGCCTATGGCTACACCTTC.